A single sample is the source of the 3 T cell receptor beta chains below, sequenced in a study of shared clonotypes between healthy human individuals. Sequenced by immunoSEQ multiplex PCR; TCRdb stores in-frame clones only, minus some. The sample has roughly 2.1 million clones, 85% to 95% seen once. CD45RO-negative cells were positively selected for CCR7, leaving out terminally differentiated effector memory CD45RA+ cells. Input material: naive CD8+ T cells from PBMCs. The receptors shown here come from a young man in good health. Some clones in this sample may be carry-over from other donors' samples.

The chain has TRBV28 and TRBJ1-1; TRBD1 matches at 8 bases. The CDR3 has 14 amino acids. CDR1 and CDR2 from the germline V gene are MDHEN and SYDVKM. Trimming cost V 7 bases and J 5 bases; bases outside gene matches: 9. CDR3 in amino acids: CASTAGQGWTEAFF. DNA of the CDR3: TGTGCCAGCACCGCAGGACAGGGCTGGACTGAAGCTTTCTTT. The full variable domain, its missing parts supplied by reference TRBV28 and TRBJ1-1, is DVKVTQSSRYLVKRTGEKVFLECVQDMDHENMFWYRQDPGLGLRLIYFSYDVKMKEKGDIPEGYSVSREKKERFSLILESASTNQTSMYLCASTAGQGWTEAFFGQGTRLTVV.

V gene TRBV6-1 combines with J gene TRBJ1-2; no firm D call. The germline V gene has CDR1 MNHNS and CDR2 SASEGT. Between the trimmed V and J ends, which lost 1 base and 4 bases, there was a span of 19 bases. The CDR3 sequence is 17 residues long. The DNA of the CDR3 is TGTGCCAGCAGTGAAGAGCGAGGCCCCCCCCGATTCTATGGCTACACCTTC. Protein: CASSEERGPPRFYGYTF.

Comments on this clone: Different DNA sequences within this sample yield the same CDR3. The chain uses TRBV19 and TRBJ2-2; no reliable D call. The length of the CDR3 is 14 residues. The V end was cut by 1 base, the J end by 4 bases, with 7 bases between. CDR1 is LNHDA and CDR2 is SQIVND in the germline V gene (reference sequence). The CDR3 reads CASSIGEGTGELFF. CDR3 nucleotide sequence: TGTGCCAGTAGTATAGGGGAAGGCACCGGGGAGCTGTTTTTT.